A single T cell receptor beta chain is shown here with its context. Though nominally healthy at sampling, donors likely had unrecorded immune exposures. The data derive from a study of cytomegalovirus exposure and HLA in healthy donors. The CDR3 loop spans 11 amino acids. Germline CDR1 and CDR2: SGHDN and FVKESK. Trimming pared 0 bases from V and 6 bases from J, leaving 3 bases between. The PCR had 60 Vbeta and 13 Jbeta primers. Clones were sequenced by immunoSEQ multiplex PCR, and TCRdb holds only the in-frame ones, with some missing. The profile covers about 190,000 clones, with over 70% appearing a single time and 3.1% taken by the ten largest.

This chain joins TRBV14 and TRBJ2-7; D call uncertain. The sample was PBMCs. The sequence was obtained from a woman aged 30 to 39 in good health and CMV-seropositive. CDR3 amino acids: CASSQEREQYF. CDR3 coding DNA: TGTGCCAGCAGCCAAGAGCGCGAGCAGTACTTC.